The 27 T cell receptor beta chains presented below share a single source sample, sequenced in a study of blood T cell repertoires in COVID-19. TCRdb's copy holds only in-frame clones and misses some; the assay was immunoSEQ multiplex PCR. The sample includes about 230,000 clones, approximately 87% of them seen just once. Input material: PBMCs or T cells enriched from blood (not recorded which). The source is a woman aged 45-60 years in a cohort exposed to, infected with or recovered from COVID-19 (not recorded which).

J is TRBJ1-2 and V is TRBV28, with no clear D. The CDR3 sequence is 12 residues long. Trimming took 3 bases from V and 7 from J, leaving 9 bases between them. CDR1 is MDHEN and CDR2 is SYDVKM in the germline V gene. CDR3 sequence: CASSLPSGGYTF. Written as DNA, the CDR3 is TGTGCCAGCAGTTTGCCCTCGGGTGGCTACACCTTC.

The chain is built from TRBV27 and TRBJ2-2; the D gene is possibly TRBD2 (6 bases). Germline V CDR1 and CDR2: MNHEY, SMNVEV (reference sequence). V was trimmed by 5 bases and J by 6 bases, leaving 16 bases between them. CDR3 length: 15 amino acids. This CDR3 is CASSPGLTWSGELFF. CDR3 nucleotide sequence: TGTGCCAGCAGTCCGGGACTTACGTGGTCCGGGGAGCTGTTTTTT.

The chain uses TRBV28 and TRBJ1-2, with TRBD1 identical over 10 bases. The J segment lost 7 bases and the V segment lost 5 bases, leaving 7 bases of the junction unmatched. The CDR3 is 14 amino acids. The germline gives CDR1 MDHEN, CDR2 SYDVKM. CDR3 nucleotide sequence: TGTGCCAGCAGTCCCGGGACAGGGGCCCTTGGCTACACCTTC. It is translated as CASSPGTGALGYTF.

The V gene is TRBV12-5, the J gene TRBJ1-3; no clear D. This CDR3 has 15 amino acids. Germline assignment: CDR1 LGHNT and CDR2 FRNRAP. The V gene lost 6 bases and the J gene lost 0 bases, with 12 bases spanning the gap. DNA of the CDR3: TGTGCTAGTGGCCCCGGGGTGGTCTCTGGAAACACCATATATTTT. It is translated as CASGPGVVSGNTIYF.

V is TRBV5-1 and J is TRBJ1-3; D not resolved. CDR1 and CDR2 from the germline V gene are SGHRS and YFSETQ. V was clipped by 4 bases and J by 4 bases, with 9 bases between them. This CDR3 comprises 13 residues. CDR3 nucleotides: TGCGCCAGCAGCCCCTCACACGGAAACACCATATATTTT. Translating gives CASSPSHGNTIYF.

This clone has more than one count but fewer than ten. The rearrangement joins TRBV7-9 to TRBJ1-1; D is ambiguous. This CDR3 comprises 12 residues. Trimming left V 4 bases short and J 6 bases short, with 9 bases between. CDR1 and CDR2 (germline): SEHNR, FQNEAQ (reference sequence). Here the CDR3 reads CASSSSSAEAFF. In nucleotides, the CDR3 is TGTGCCAGCAGCTCCTCCTCAGCTGAAGCTTTCTTT.

CDR3: CASSLPGGAYNEQFF. CDR3 bases: TGTGCCAGCAGCTTGCCCGGGGGGGCCTACAATGAGCAGTTCTTC. The chain links TRBV5-4 to TRBJ2-1, with 8 bases that match TRBD2. The CDR3 totals 15 residues. V shed 1 base and J 2 bases; nucleotides not matched to a gene: 2. The germline gives CDR1 SGHNT, CDR2 YYREEE (reference sequence). Filled out from reference TRBV5-4 and TRBJ2-1, the complete variable domain reads ETGVTQSPTHLIKTRGQQVTLRCSSQSGHNTVSWYQQALGQGPQFIFQYYREEENGRGNFPPRFSGLQFPNYSSELNVNALELDDSALYLCASSLPGGAYNEQFFGPGTRLTVL.

The rearrangement links TRBV10-3 to TRBJ1-1; 8 positions agree with TRBD1. CDR1 is ENHRY and CDR2 is SYGVKD in the germline V gene. CDR3 size: 14 residues. V shed 5 bases, J shed 1 base, and the junction held 3 bases outside the gene matches. In DNA form, the CDR3 reads TGTGCCATCAGTACAGGGGGAGGGAACACTGAAGCTTTCTTT. This gives the protein CAISTGGGNTEAFF.

The V call is TRBV9, the J call TRBJ1-1; 7 nucleotides align to TRBD1. The CDR3 extends over 13 amino acids. Germline CDR1 reads SGDLS; CDR2 reads YYNGEE. Trimming at V came to 4 bases and at J to 6 bases, leaving 6 bases not matched to a gene. The CDR3 DNA reads as TGTGCCAGCAGCATAGGGACAGATTCTGAAGCTTTCTTT. It codes for CASSIGTDSEAFF.

In nucleotides, the CDR3 is TGTGCCAGTAGTATAGATCCAGGTTACACCGGGGAGCTGTTTTTT. This sequence encodes CASSIDPGYTGELFF. The chain carries TRBV19 and TRBJ2-2; D call uncertain. Trimming took 0 bases from V and 3 from J, leaving 8 bases between them. Germline values: CDR1 LNHDA, CDR2 SQIVND (reference sequence). CDR3 length: 15 amino acids.

This chain links TRBV27 with TRBJ2-7; 7 nucleotides agree with TRBD2. CDR1 MNHEY and CDR2 SMNVEV come from the germline V gene (reference sequence). The V segment lost 2 bases and the J segment 2 bases; nucleotides outside the gene matches: 0. This CDR3 region has 13 residues. The CDR3 loop is CASSLTSAYEQYF. CDR3 DNA sequence: TGTGCCAGCAGTTTAACTAGCGCCTACGAGCAGTACTTC.

The CDR3 loop reads CSVGSNQPQHF. As DNA, the CDR3 is TGCAGTGTCGGGTCTAACCAGCCCCAGCATTTT. This rearrangement joins TRBV20-1 to TRBJ1-5; no definite D call. Per germline, CDR1 DFQATT and CDR2 SNEGSKA (reference sequence). This CDR3 spans 11 amino acids. V was trimmed by 7 bases and J by 7 bases, leaving 11 bases between them.

This chain joins TRBV5-4 and TRBJ1-2, with TRBD1 matching over 9 bases. V gave up 6 bases and J gave up 5 bases; unmatched junction bases: 11. Germline V lookup: CDR1 SGHNT, CDR2 YYREEE (reference sequence). CDR3 size: 15 residues. The CDR3 here is CASKGGQGSRYGYTF. DNA for the CDR3: TGTGCCAGCAAAGGGGGACAGGGTAGTCGGTATGGCTACACCTTC.

The chain couples TRBV2 to TRBJ2-4; tentative D call: TRBD1 (6 bases). Germline values: CDR1 SNHLY, CDR2 FYNNEI. Trimming shortened V by 7 bases and J by 2 bases, and 12 bases separated the two germline ends. CDR3 length: 14 amino acids. Written as DNA, the CDR3 is TGTGCCAGCACCCAGGGGATAACCAAAAACATTCAGTACTTC. It codes for CASTQGITKNIQYF.

The chain uses TRBV7-6 and TRBJ2-1; 8 nucleotides match TRBD2. The J segment lost 6 bases and the V segment lost 5 bases, leaving 12 bases of the junction unmatched. CDR3 length: 16 amino acids. Germline V gene sequence: CDR1 SGHVS, CDR2 FNYEAQ. CDR3 residues: CASSPRAGGALNEQFF. CDR3 sequence (DNA): TGTGCCAGCAGCCCTAGGGCCGGGGGGGCGCTCAATGAGCAGTTCTTC.

The chain employs TRBV6-2 or TRBV6-3 and TRBJ2-3; tentatively, D is TRBD1 (6 bases). This CDR3 contains 15 residues. CDR1 and CDR2 (germline): MNHEY, SVGEGT. The germline V and J ends were trimmed by 2 bases and 3 bases, with 12 bases remaining between them. CDR3 in amino acids: CASSYKGVETDTQYF. The DNA for the CDR3 is TGTGCCAGCAGTTACAAGGGGGTGGAAACAGATACGCAGTATTTT.

The gene calls are TRBV6-4 and TRBJ2-7; 8 bases map to TRBD2. Germline lookup yields CDR1 MRHNA and CDR2 SNTAGT. The CDR3 consists of 15 residues. With 3 bases clipped from V and 6 bases from J, the junction kept 10 bases outside the gene matches. CDR3 coding DNA: TGTGCCAGCAGTGAGACGGGGGGGCCCATCGGCGAGCAGTACTTC. This translates into CASSETGGPIGEQYF.

The chain has TRBV10-3 and TRBJ1-2; a possible D gene is TRBD1 (5 bases). This CDR3 is built from 11 residues. Trimming pared 5 bases from V and 8 bases from J, leaving 9 bases between. In germline, CDR1 is ENHRY, CDR2 SYGVKD. CDR3 amino acids: CAISLGVGYTF. The CDR3 DNA sequence: TGTGCCATCAGTTTAGGGGTAGGCTACACCTTC.

The chain links TRBV5-1 to TRBJ1-2; D is undetermined. The germline V gene has CDR1 SGHRS and CDR2 YFSETQ. The CDR3 sequence is 11 residues long. Trimming took off 8 bases at V and 8 bases at J, with 13 bases between the two ends. The CDR3 DNA follows: TGCGCCAGTAGACTTGCAGCCGGCTACACCTTC. Translation gives CASRLAAGYTF.

This sequence joins TRBV6-5 and TRBJ2-7; D perhaps matches TRBD2 (6 bases). This CDR3 region has 13 residues. Per the germline V gene, CDR1 is MNHEY and CDR2 is SVGAGI. V was cut by 6 bases and J by 3 bases, with 12 bases left in between. CDR3: CASSAGKVYEQYF. CDR3 DNA: TGTGCCAGCAGCGCGGGAAAGGTCTACGAGCAGTACTTC.

V and J are TRBV11-2 and TRBJ1-2; D gene unclear. This CDR3 has 13 residues. Trimming cost V 2 bases and J 4 bases, with 8 bases left between them. In germline, CDR1 is SGHAT, CDR2 FQNNGV. For the CDR3, the DNA is TGTGCCAGCAGCTTAAACAGACGCTATGGCTACACCTTC. Protein sequence: CASSLNRRYGYTF.

The V and J genes are TRBV30 and TRBJ1-5; unclear D gene. Germline CDR1 and CDR2: GTSNPN and SVGIG (reference sequence). CDR3 length: 16 amino acids. Trimming removed 2 bases at V and 2 bases at J, with 16 bases between. The CDR3 DNA reads as TGTGCCTGGAGTTTGCGGGGTAGAAGGGGCAATCAGCCCCAGCATTTT. Its translation is CAWSLRGRRGNQPQHF.

The chain has TRBV12-3 or TRBV12-4 and TRBJ1-1, with D unclear. Trimming pared 7 bases from V and 2 bases from J, leaving 8 bases between. The CDR3 consists of 12 residues. As DNA, the CDR3 is TGTGCCAGCACCCGGTCAAACACTGAAGCTTTCTTT. Translated: CASTRSNTEAFF.

The V gene is TRBV11-2, the J gene TRBJ2-7; 9 bases fit TRBD1. With V trimmed by 0 bases and J by 3 bases, 3 bases remained unmatched. Germline V gives CDR1 SGHAT, CDR2 FQNNGV. The CDR3 has 15 amino acids. CDR3 protein: CASSLERDRVYEQYF. CDR3 nucleotides: TGTGCCAGCAGCTTAGAGAGGGACAGGGTCTACGAGCAGTACTTC.

This rearrangement joins TRBV7-3 to TRBJ1-6, with D possibly TRBD1 on 6 matching bases. The CDR3 loop spans 17 amino acids. Trimming stripped 1 base from V and 2 bases from J, with 12 bases between. The germline gives CDR1 SGHTA, CDR2 FQGTGA. The CDR3 DNA is TGTGCCAGCAGCTTAATGGAAACAGGGACCTATAATTCACCCCTCCACTTT. Translated: CASSLMETGTYNSPLHF.

The gene calls are TRBV5-4 and TRBJ1-1; D unresolved. Per germline, CDR1 SGHNT and CDR2 YYREEE (reference sequence). The CDR3 runs to 13 residues. The V and J ends lost 6 bases and 0 bases respectively, with 9 bases between them. CDR3 coding DNA: TGTGCCAGCACTGACTACATGAACACTGAAGCTTTCTTT. Protein: CASTDYMNTEAFF.

V gene TRBV4-2 combines with J gene TRBJ2-1; D remains ambiguous. The CDR3 runs 15 residues. V gave up 3 bases and J gave up 0 bases, with 9 bases separating them. Germline values: CDR1 LGHNA, CDR2 YNFKEQ. CDR3 protein: CASSHGLSSYNEQFF. The CDR3 DNA is TGTGCCAGCAGCCACGGTCTGAGCTCCTACAATGAGCAGTTCTTC.